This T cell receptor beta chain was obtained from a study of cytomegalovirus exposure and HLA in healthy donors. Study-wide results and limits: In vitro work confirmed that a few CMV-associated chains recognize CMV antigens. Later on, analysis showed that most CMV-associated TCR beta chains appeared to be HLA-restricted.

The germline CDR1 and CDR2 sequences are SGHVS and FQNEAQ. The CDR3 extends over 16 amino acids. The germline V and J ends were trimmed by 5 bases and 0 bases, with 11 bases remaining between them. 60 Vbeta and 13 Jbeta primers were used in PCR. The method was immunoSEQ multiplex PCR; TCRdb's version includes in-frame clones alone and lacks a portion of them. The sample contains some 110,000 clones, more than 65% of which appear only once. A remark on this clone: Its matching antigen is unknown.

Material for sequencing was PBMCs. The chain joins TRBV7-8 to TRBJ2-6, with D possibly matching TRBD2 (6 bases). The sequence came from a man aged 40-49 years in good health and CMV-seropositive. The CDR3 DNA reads TGTGCCAGCAGCGGGGACTTGCTCTCTGGGGCCAACGTCCTGACTTTC. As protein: CASSGDLLSGANVLTF.